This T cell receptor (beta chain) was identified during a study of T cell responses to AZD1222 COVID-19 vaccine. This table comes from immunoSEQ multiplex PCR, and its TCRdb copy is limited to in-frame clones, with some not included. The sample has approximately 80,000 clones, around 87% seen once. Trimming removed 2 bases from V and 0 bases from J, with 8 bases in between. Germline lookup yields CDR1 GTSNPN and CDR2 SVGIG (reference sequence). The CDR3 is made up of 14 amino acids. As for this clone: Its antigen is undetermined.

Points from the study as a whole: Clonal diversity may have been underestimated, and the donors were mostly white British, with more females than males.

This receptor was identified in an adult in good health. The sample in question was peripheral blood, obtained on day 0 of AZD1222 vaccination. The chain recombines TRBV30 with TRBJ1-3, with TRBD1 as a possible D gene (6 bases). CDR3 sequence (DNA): TGTGCCTGGAGTCCAGGGGTCTCTGGAAACACCATATATTTT. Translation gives CAWSPGVSGNTIYF.